The 5 T cell receptor beta chains reported below all come from one sample, sequenced in a study of CD8+ T cells in alopecia areata (dated by TCRdb to 2016 to 2019). Libraries were made using the immunoSEQ multiplex PCR assay. RNA was extracted from all samples and reverse transcribed into cDNA, which served as template for TCR sequencing. The clones in this table, taken by TCRdb from immuneACCESS, are in-frame only. Not every clone is retained; where verified, under half of the shortfall comes from an unresolved V gene, and the cause of the rest is unknown. Within this sample are about 180,000 clones, with almost 65% of them counted one time only. The top ten constitute approximately 1.7% of the sample. What this sample's time point label stands for: baseline before oral tofacitinib. The specimen was CD4+ T cells sorted from blood, collected at week 0. The receptors originated from a human donor with alopecia areata.

The chain couples TRBV2 to TRBJ1-1, with a weak D call TRBD1 (6 bases). Trimming stripped 10 bases from V and 5 bases from J, with 17 bases between. The CDR3 runs 13 residues. Germline values: CDR1 SNHLY, CDR2 FYNNEI. CDR3 sequence reads: CATHRPGETEAFF. DNA for the CDR3: TGTGCCACCCACCGGCCAGGGGAGACTGAAGCTTTCTTT.

The CDR3 reads CAWRPRKPGANVLTF. The CDR3, as DNA: TGTGCCTGGAGGCCTAGGAAGCCTGGGGCCAACGTCCTGACTTTC. This chain connects TRBV30 to TRBJ2-6; no clear D gene. Trimming took off 3 bases at V and 2 bases at J, with 11 bases between the two ends. The germline V gene encodes CDR1 GTSNPN and CDR2 SVGIG (reference sequence). This CDR3 is 15 amino acids long.

In nucleotides, the CDR3 is TGTGCCAGCAGCTTAGCTGGGCAGGGGAACACTGAAGCTTTCTTT. Its protein is CASSLAGQGNTEAFF. The rearrangement joins TRBV11-3 to TRBJ1-1, with D possibly matching TRBD1 (5 bases). CDR1 is SGHNT, CDR2 YENEEA, per germline. CDR3 length: 15 residues. Between the trimmed V and J ends, which lost 1 base and 1 base, there was a span of 10 bases.

This sequence joins TRBV25-1 and TRBJ1-4; no reliable D call. CDR1 is MGHDK and CDR2 is SYGVNS in the germline V gene. Trimming pared 6 bases from V and 1 base from J, leaving 3 bases between. This CDR3 is 12 amino acids long. CDR3 loop: CASRRTNEKLFF. Written as DNA, the CDR3 is TGTGCCAGCAGGCGAACTAATGAAAAACTGTTTTTT.

The sample holds one count of this clone. This sequence joins TRBV14 and TRBJ2-7; 13 bases agree with TRBD2. The CDR3 totals 15 residues. CDR1 and CDR2 (germline): SGHDN, FVKESK. The J segment lost 7 bases and the V segment lost 4 bases, leaving 7 bases of the junction unmatched. The CDR3 nucleotides are TGTGCCAGCAGCCCGACTAGCGGGGGGTTGAGTGAGCAGTACTTC. The encoded protein is CASSPTSGGLSEQYF. Based on the CDR3 plus reference TRBV14 and TRBJ2-7, the full variable domain is EAGVTQFPSHSVIEKGQTVTLRCDPISGHDNLYWYRRVMGKEIKFLLHFVKESKQDESGMPNNRFLAERTGGTYSTLKVQPAELEDSGVYFCASSPTSGGLSEQYFGPGTRLTVT.